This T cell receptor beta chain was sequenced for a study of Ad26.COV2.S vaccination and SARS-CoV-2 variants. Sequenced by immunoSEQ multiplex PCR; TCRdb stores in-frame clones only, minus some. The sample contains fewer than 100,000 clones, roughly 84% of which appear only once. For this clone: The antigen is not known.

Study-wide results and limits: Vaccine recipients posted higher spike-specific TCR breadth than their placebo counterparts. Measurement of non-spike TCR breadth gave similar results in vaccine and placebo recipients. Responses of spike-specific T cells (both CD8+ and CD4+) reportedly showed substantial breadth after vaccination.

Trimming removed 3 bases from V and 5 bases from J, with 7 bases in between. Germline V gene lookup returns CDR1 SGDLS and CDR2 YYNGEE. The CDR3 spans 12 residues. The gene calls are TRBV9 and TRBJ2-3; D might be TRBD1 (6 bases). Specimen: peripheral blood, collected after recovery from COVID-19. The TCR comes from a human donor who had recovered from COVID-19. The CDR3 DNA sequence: TGTGCCAGCAGCGGACAGGTAGATACGCAGTATTTT. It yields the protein CASSGQVDTQYF.